These 23 T cell receptor beta chains were all obtained from the same sample, sequenced in a study of T cell responses to AZD1222 COVID-19 vaccine. Assay used: immunoSEQ multiplex PCR; TCRdb lists only in-frame clones, some missing. The table lists about 220,000 clones, roughly 91% of them singletons. The sequencing used peripheral blood, collected on day 0 of MenACWY control vaccination. The source of these receptors is an adult in good health.

The chain couples TRBV19 to TRBJ1-5; D unresolved. The CDR3 loop spans 14 amino acids. V was shortened by 4 bases and J by 2 bases, with 9 bases between the two germline ends. The V gene's germline CDR1 is LNHDA and CDR2 SQIVND (reference sequence). CDR3 amino acids: CASSNQEGNQPQHF. CDR3 DNA sequence: TGTGCCAGTAGTAACCAGGAGGGCAATCAGCCCCAGCATTTT.

The chain couples TRBV7-8 to TRBJ2-5; 12 bases align to TRBD2. This CDR3 is built from 15 residues. The trim removed 4 bases at V and 7 bases at J, leaving 7 bases unmatched. From germline, CDR1 is SGHVS and CDR2 FQNEAQ. CDR3 residues: CASSSSGGVHGTQYF. CDR3 nucleotide sequence: TGTGCCAGCAGCTCTAGCGGGGGGGTTCATGGGACCCAGTACTTC.

The genes are TRBV7-9 and TRBJ2-5; the match to TRBD2 covers 7 bases. CDR3 length: 14 amino acids. V lost 5 bases, J lost 4 bases, and 7 bases stayed unmatched. CDR1 and CDR2 (germline): SEHNR, FQNEAQ (reference sequence). The CDR3 nucleotides are TGTGCCAGCAGCCTCAGACTAGCATCAGAGACCCAGTACTTC. This codes for CASSLRLASETQYF.

The chain has TRBV7-9 and TRBJ1-2; possible D gene TRBD1, 5 bases. Germline assignment: CDR1 SEHNR and CDR2 FQNEAQ (reference sequence). The V end lost 4 bases, the J end lost 5 bases, and 17 bases lay between the germline ends. This CDR3 is built from 15 residues. This chain's CDR3 is CASSSQGVLSYGYTF. The DNA for the CDR3 is TGTGCCAGCAGCTCTCAGGGTGTTCTTTCGTATGGCTACACCTTC.

The gene calls are TRBV2 and TRBJ1-2; D gene uncertain. CDR1 is SNHLY, CDR2 FYNNEI, per germline. Trimming took off 5 bases at V and 8 bases at J, with 15 bases between the two ends. There are 13 residues in the CDR3. In nucleotides, the CDR3 is TGTGCCAGCAGTTCCGACGGCCGGCGAGGCTACACCTTC. Amino acids: CASSSDGRRGYTF.

A remark on this clone: The junction departs from germline at one end; a sequencing error may be responsible. The rearrangement links TRBV6-5 to TRBJ1-4; 8 nucleotides line up with TRBD1. The CDR3 totals 15 residues. CDR1 and CDR2 from the germline V gene are MNHEY and SVGAGI. In nucleotides, the CDR3 is TGTGCCAGCAGATACTACAGGGGGGCTAATGAAAAACTGTTTTTT. It translates to CASRYYRGANEKLFF.

The chain recombines TRBV5-4 with TRBJ2-2; unclear D gene. The V and J ends lost 0 bases and 5 bases respectively, with 2 bases between them. This CDR3 is 12 amino acids long. CDR1 is SGHNT and CDR2 is YYREEE in the germline V gene (reference sequence). The CDR3 spells CASSLETGELFF. The CDR3 DNA reads as TGTGCCAGCAGCTTGGAAACCGGGGAGCTGTTTTTT.

The chain has TRBV30 and TRBJ1-3; D is ambiguous. The germline V gene encodes CDR1 GTSNPN and CDR2 SVGIG (reference sequence). The CDR3 has 13 residues. Trimming took 0 bases from V and 0 from J, leaving 3 bases between them. Here the CDR3 DNA reads TGTGCCTGGAGTGTAAACTCTGGAAACACCATATATTTT. It specifies CAWSVNSGNTIYF.

This rearrangement joins TRBV6-6 to TRBJ1-2, with D uncertain. Germline CDR1 and CDR2: MNHNY and SVGAGI (reference sequence). Trimming stripped 2 bases from V and 4 bases from J, with 11 bases between. This CDR3 spans 14 amino acids. Here the CDR3 reads CASSYEQIAYGYTF. CDR3 sequence (DNA): TGTGCCAGCAGTTACGAACAGATTGCCTATGGCTACACCTTC.

V and J are TRBV27 and TRBJ2-4; weak D call: TRBD1 (6 bases). This CDR3 region has 14 residues. V gave up 1 base and J gave up 6 bases, with 10 bases separating them. Germline lookup yields CDR1 MNHEY and CDR2 SMNVEV (reference sequence). The CDR3 protein is CASSLLGAANIQYF. DNA of the CDR3: TGTGCCAGCAGTTTATTGGGGGCTGCAAACATTCAGTACTTC.

The J gene is TRBJ1-1, the V gene TRBV14, with 8 nucleotides matching TRBD1. This CDR3 contains 15 residues. Germline-derived CDR1 and CDR2 are SGHDN and FVKESK. J gave up 3 bases and V 4 bases, and 7 bases lay outside the gene matches. CDR3 residues: CASSPTGALDTEAFF. CDR3 sequence (DNA): TGTGCCAGCAGCCCGACAGGGGCCCTGGACACTGAAGCTTTCTTT.

This chain connects TRBV28 to TRBJ2-5; weak D call: TRBD2 (6 bases). This CDR3 contains 12 residues. Trimming removed 6 bases at V and 13 bases at J, with 18 bases between. Germline V lookup: CDR1 MDHEN, CDR2 SYDVKM. The CDR3 loop reads CASSPLADPRYF. The CDR3 DNA reads as TGTGCCAGCAGCCCATTAGCGGACCCTAGGTACTTC.

The V gene is TRBV29-1, the J gene TRBJ1-3; no clear D gene. CDR1 is SQVTM and CDR2 is ANQGSEA in the germline V gene. This CDR3 has 13 residues. Trimming stripped 4 bases from V and 0 bases from J, with 7 bases between. As DNA, the CDR3 is TGCAGCGTTGCGGGGAGCTCTGGAAACACCATATATTTT. Translated, it gives CSVAGSSGNTIYF.

The rearrangement uses TRBV28 and TRBJ1-2, with a tentative D call TRBD1 (5 bases). Germline-derived CDR1 and CDR2 are MDHEN and SYDVKM. The ends were cut back, 3 bases at V and 7 bases at J, with 21 bases in the middle. This CDR3 has 16 amino acids. CDR3 sequence reads: CASSFRRSAGRSGYTF. The CDR3 region has the DNA TGTGCCAGCAGTTTTCGGCGGTCGGCAGGGCGGAGTGGCTACACCTTC.

The chain uses TRBV7-9 and TRBJ1-6, with D possibly matching TRBD1 (5 bases). The CDR3 runs to 15 residues. From germline, CDR1 is SEHNR and CDR2 FQNEAQ (reference sequence). The V end lost 2 bases, the J end lost 7 bases, and 12 bases lay between the germline ends. The CDR3 here is CASSLPPAGNSPLHF. Written as DNA, the CDR3 is TGTGCCAGCAGCTTACCTCCGGCAGGGAATTCACCCCTCCACTTT.

This rearrangement joins TRBV18 to TRBJ1-5; a weak D match, TRBD1 (5 bases). Germline CDR1 KGHSH, CDR2 LQKENI. Between the trimmed V and J ends, which lost 3 bases and 7 bases, there was a span of 10 bases. The CDR3 is 13 amino acids. CDR3 residues: CASSPQGGQPQHF. In DNA, the CDR3 is TGTGCCAGCTCACCCCAGGGTGGCCAGCCCCAGCATTTT.

The chain employs TRBV30 and TRBJ1-3; 8 bases fit TRBD1. This CDR3 has 13 amino acids. CDR1 GTSNPN and CDR2 SVGIG come from the germline V gene (reference sequence). V lost 4 bases to trimming and J lost 8 bases; unmatched junction nucleotides: 7. This CDR3 is CAWIQGASYTIYF. The CDR3 bases are TGTGCCTGGATCCAGGGGGCGAGCTACACCATATATTTT.

This chain joins TRBV3-1 (or the pseudogene TRBV3-2) and TRBJ1-1; possible D gene TRBD1, 5 bases. V was trimmed by 3 bases and J by 1 base, leaving 9 bases between them. From germline, CDR1 is LGHDT and CDR2 YNNKEL (reference sequence). CDR3 length: 14 residues. In nucleotides, the CDR3 is TGTGCCAGCAGCCACCAGGGTGGGAACACTGAAGCTTTCTTT. Amino acid sequence: CASSHQGGNTEAFF.

This clone was counted between two and nine times. The chain carries TRBV24-1 and TRBJ1-2; D gene uncertain. V shed 6 bases and J shed 1 base, with 8 bases lying between them. The CDR3 sequence is 13 residues long. In germline, CDR1 is KGHDR, CDR2 SFDVKD. The CDR3 DNA reads TGTGCCACCAGTTCAGGTGTTAACTATGGCTACACCTTC. This gives the protein CATSSGVNYGYTF.

CDR3 in amino acids: CASSLVGGPQETQYF. CDR3 nucleotides: TGTGCCAGCAGCTTAGTGGGGGGTCCTCAAGAGACCCAGTACTTC. This rearrangement joins TRBV7-9 to TRBJ2-5; D may be TRBD2 (6 bases). CDR3 length: 15 amino acids. V shed 1 base and J shed 2 bases, with 11 bases lying between them. The germline gives CDR1 SEHNR, CDR2 FQNEAQ (reference sequence).

In DNA form, the CDR3 reads TGTGCCAGCAGCTTAATGGGGGACAGTAATCAGCCCCAGCATTTT. Protein: CASSLMGDSNQPQHF. The chain recombines TRBV5-5 with TRBJ1-5, with 7 nucleotides matching TRBD1. Germline V lookup: CDR1 SGHKS, CDR2 YYEKEE (reference sequence). Trimming at V came to 2 bases and at J to 4 bases, leaving 6 bases not matched to a gene. The CDR3 consists of 15 residues.

This clone was seen only a few times. The identical CDR3 is also encoded by other nucleotide sequences in the sample. The chain employs TRBV30 and TRBJ1-1, with TRBD1 as a possible D gene (6 bases). The V gene's germline CDR1 is GTSNPN and CDR2 SVGIG (reference sequence). There are 13 residues in the CDR3. Trimming pared 0 bases from V and 2 bases from J, leaving 7 bases between. CDR3 loop: CAWSVQGNTEAFF. The CDR3 DNA reads TGTGCCTGGAGTGTACAGGGAAACACTGAAGCTTTCTTT.

This rearrangement joins TRBV27 to TRBJ1-6; 9 nucleotides agree with TRBD1. The CDR3 is 15 amino acids. The V segment lost 4 bases and the J segment 10 bases; nucleotides outside the gene matches: 8. CDR1 is MNHEY, CDR2 SMNVEV, per germline (reference sequence). The CDR3 nucleotides read TGTGCCAGCAGTTGGACAGGGGTGGCTTCATCACCCCTCCACTTT. Amino acid sequence: CASSWTGVASSPLHF.